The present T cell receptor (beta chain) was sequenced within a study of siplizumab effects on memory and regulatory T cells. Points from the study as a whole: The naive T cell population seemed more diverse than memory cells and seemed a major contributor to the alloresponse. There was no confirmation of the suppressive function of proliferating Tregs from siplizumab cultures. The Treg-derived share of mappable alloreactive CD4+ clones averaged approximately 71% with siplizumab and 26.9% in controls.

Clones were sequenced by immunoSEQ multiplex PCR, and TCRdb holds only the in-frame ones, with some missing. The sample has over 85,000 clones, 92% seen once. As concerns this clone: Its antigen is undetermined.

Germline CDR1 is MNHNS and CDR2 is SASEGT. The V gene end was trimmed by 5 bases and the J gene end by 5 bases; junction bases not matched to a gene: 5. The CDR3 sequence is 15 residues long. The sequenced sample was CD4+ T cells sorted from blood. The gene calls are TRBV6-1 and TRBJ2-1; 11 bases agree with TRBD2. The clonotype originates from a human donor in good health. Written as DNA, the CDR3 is TGTGCCAGCAGTATCGGGACTAGCGGAGACAATGAGCAGTTCTTC. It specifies CASSIGTSGDNEQFF.